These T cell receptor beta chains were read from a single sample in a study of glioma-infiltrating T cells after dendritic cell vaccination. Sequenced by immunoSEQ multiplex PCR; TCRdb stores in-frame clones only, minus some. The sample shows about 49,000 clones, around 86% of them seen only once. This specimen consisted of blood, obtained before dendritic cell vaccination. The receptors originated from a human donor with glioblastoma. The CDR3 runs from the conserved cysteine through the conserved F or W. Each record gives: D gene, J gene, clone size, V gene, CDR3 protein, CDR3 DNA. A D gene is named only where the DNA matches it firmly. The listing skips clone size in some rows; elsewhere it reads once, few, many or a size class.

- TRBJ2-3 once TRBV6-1 CASGVEGGADTQYF TGTGCCAGCGGAGTAGAGGGTGGCGCAGATACGCAGTATTTT
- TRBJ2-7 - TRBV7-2 CASRRDTITYEQYF TGTGCCAGCAGAAGGGACACGATTACCTACGAGCAGTACTTC
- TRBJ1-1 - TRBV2 CASSVGTEAFF TGTGCCAGCAGTGTCGGCACTGAAGCTTTCTTT
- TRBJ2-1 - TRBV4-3 CASSQEGGRNVNEQFF TGCGCCAGCAGCCAAGAGGGGGGGCGGAATGTTAATGAGCAGTTCTTC
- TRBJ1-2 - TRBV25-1 CASIGGGHGYTF TGTGCCAGCATCGGCGGTGGCCATGGCTACACCTTC
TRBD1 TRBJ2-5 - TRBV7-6 CASSTTGVRETQYF TGTGCCAGCAGTACAACAGGGGTGAGGGAGACCCAGTACTTC
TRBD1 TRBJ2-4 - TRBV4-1 CASSLIRTGGDKNIQYF TGCGCCAGCAGCCTAATAAGGACAGGTGGGGACAAAAACATTCAGTACTTC
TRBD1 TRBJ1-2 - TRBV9 CASSPGTDPAHGYTF TGTGCCAGCAGCCCAGGGACAGACCCGGCGCATGGCTACACCTTC
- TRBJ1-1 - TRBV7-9 CASSLPTGQTEAFF TGTGCCAGCAGCCTACCAACGGGACAAACTGAAGCTTTCTTT
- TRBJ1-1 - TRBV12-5 CASGLWGENTEAFF TGTGCTAGTGGTTTGTGGGGAGAGAACACTGAAGCTTTCTTT
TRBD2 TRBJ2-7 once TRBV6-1 CASNLSGGGYEQYF TGTGCCAGCAATCTCTCGGGGGGGGGCTACGAGCAGTACTTC
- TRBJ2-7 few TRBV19 CATTGRQPLAEQYF TGTGCCACCACCGGGCGGCAGCCCCTAGCCGAGCAGTACTTC
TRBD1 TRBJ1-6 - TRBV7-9 CASSLEGQGYSPLHF TGTGCCAGCAGCTTAGAGGGACAGGGGTATTCACCCCTCCACTTT
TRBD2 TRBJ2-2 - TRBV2 CASKRGGNTGELFF TGTGCCAGCAAGCGGGGGGGAAACACCGGGGAGCTGTTTTTT
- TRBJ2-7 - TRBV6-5 CASSQSGSSYEQYF TGTGCCAGCAGTCAATCGGGATCCTCCTACGAGCAGTACTTC
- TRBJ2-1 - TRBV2 CASSEGEYNEQFF TGTGCCAGCAGTGAGGGAGAGTACAATGAGCAGTTCTTC
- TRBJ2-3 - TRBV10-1 CASSENQGTDTQYF TGCGCCAGCAGTGAAAATCAGGGTACAGATACGCAGTATTTT
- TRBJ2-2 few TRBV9 CASSPTTVPGELFF TGTGCCAGCAGCCCGACGACAGTCCCCGGGGAGCTGTTTTTT
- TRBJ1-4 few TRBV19 CASRAGGVTNEKLFF TGTGCCAGTAGGGCAGGCGGGGTCACTAATGAAAAACTGTTTTTT
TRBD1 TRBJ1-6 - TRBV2 CAILGQGWGSPLHF TGTGCCATCTTGGGACAGGGGTGGGGTTCACCCCTCCACTTT
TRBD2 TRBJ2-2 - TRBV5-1 CASSPGLAGMNTGELFF TGCGCCAGCAGCCCCGGACTAGCGGGGATGAACACCGGGGAGCTGTTTTTT
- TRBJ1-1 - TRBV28 CASSLILGRAEAFF TGTGCCAGCAGTTTAATCTTGGGGAGGGCTGAAGCTTTCTTT
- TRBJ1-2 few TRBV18 CASSPQGTGHGYTF TGTGCCAGCTCACCACAGGGTACAGGGCATGGCTACACCTTC
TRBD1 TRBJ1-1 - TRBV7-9 CASSVNRGNTEAFF TGTGCCAGCAGCGTAAACAGGGGGAACACTGAAGCTTTCTTT
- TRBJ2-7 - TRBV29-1 CSVEAGDRAYEQYF TGCAGCGTTGAAGCAGGGGACCGTGCCTACGAGCAGTACTTC
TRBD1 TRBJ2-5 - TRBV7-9 CASSLKQGAETQYF TGTGCCAGCAGCTTGAAACAGGGGGCCGAGACCCAGTACTTC
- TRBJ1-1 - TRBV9 CASSSFRGTEAFF TGTGCCAGCAGCTCCTTCAGGGGCACTGAAGCTTTCTTT
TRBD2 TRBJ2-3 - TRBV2 CASGGGSTDTQYF TGTGCCAGCGGGGGGGGAAGCACAGATACGCAGTATTTT
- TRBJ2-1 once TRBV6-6 CASSSSNEQFF TGTGCCAGCAGTTCTAGCAATGAGCAGTTCTTC
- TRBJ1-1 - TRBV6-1 CASSERANTEAFF TGTGCCAGCAGTGAGCGGGCGAACACTGAAGCTTTCTTT
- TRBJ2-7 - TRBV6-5 CASTSQTTYEQYF TGTGCCAGCACCTCCCAGACTACCTACGAGCAGTACTTC
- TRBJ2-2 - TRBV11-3 CASTPAGQNTGELFF TGTGCCAGCACCCCGGCAGGACAGAACACCGGGGAGCTGTTTTTT
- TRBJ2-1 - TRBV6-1 CASSPDSSYNEQFF TGTGCCAGCAGCCCTGACTCCTCCTACAATGAGCAGTTCTTC
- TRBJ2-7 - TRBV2 CASNGAWGGYEQYF TGTGCCAGCAATGGGGCCTGGGGTGGCTACGAGCAGTACTTC
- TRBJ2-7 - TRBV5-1 CASSHGGSYYEQYF TGCGCCAGCAGTCACGGGGGTTCTTACTACGAGCAGTACTTC
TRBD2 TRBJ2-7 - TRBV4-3 CASSQTLAEAYEQYF TGCGCCAGCAGCCAAACTCTAGCGGAAGCCTACGAGCAGTACTTC
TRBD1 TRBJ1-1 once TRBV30 CAWSGRDRVWGNTEAFF TGTGCCTGGAGTGGCCGGGACAGGGTGTGGGGGAACACTGAAGCTTTCTTT